Following are 21 T cell receptor beta chains from one sample sequenced in a study of blood T cell repertoires in COVID-19. Clones were sequenced by immunoSEQ multiplex PCR, and TCRdb holds only the in-frame ones, with some missing. The table records more than 300,000 clones, more than 75% of them present only once. The sequenced material came from PBMCs or T cells enriched from blood (not recorded which). The receptors derive from a woman aged 18-35 years who had recovered from COVID-19.

The V gene is TRBV7-2, the J gene TRBJ2-1; 13 bases are a match to TRBD2. Trimming at V came to 5 bases and at J to 7 bases, leaving 5 bases not matched to a gene. Per the germline V gene, CDR1 is SGHTA and CDR2 is FQGNSA. CDR3 size: 15 residues. This CDR3 reads CASSIRTSGRNEQFF. Written as DNA, the CDR3 is TGTGCCAGCAGCATAAGGACTAGCGGGAGAAATGAGCAGTTCTTC. Filled out from reference TRBV7-2 and TRBJ2-1, the complete variable domain reads GAGVSQSPSNKVTEKGKDVELRCDPISGHTALYWYRQSLGQGLEFLIYFQGNSAPDKSGLPSDRFSAERTGGSVSTLTIQRTQQEDSAVYLCASSIRTSGRNEQFFGPGTRLTVL.

This clone was seen a single time. The chain recombines TRBV28 with TRBJ2-3; D is undetermined. There are 15 residues in the CDR3. The germline V gene encodes CDR1 MDHEN and CDR2 SYDVKM. V gave up 3 bases and J gave up 4 bases, with 14 bases separating them. The CDR3 coding sequence is TGTGCCAGCAGTTTTTTCGGTGAAACTTCAGATACGCAGTATTTT. This codes for CASSFFGETSDTQYF.

The rearrangement uses TRBV30 and TRBJ2-2, with D possibly being TRBD1 (5 bases). Germline V gives CDR1 GTSNPN, CDR2 SVGIG (reference sequence). This CDR3 region has 13 residues. V was clipped by 0 bases and J by 3 bases, with 5 bases between them. CDR3 in DNA: TGTGCCTGGAGTGTAGGGGACACCGGGGAGCTGTTTTTT. As protein: CAWSVGDTGELFF.

V gene TRBV5-1 combines with J gene TRBJ2-1; D is ambiguous. From germline, CDR1 is SGHRS and CDR2 YFSETQ. Between the trimmed V and J ends, which lost 5 bases and 4 bases, there was a span of 10 bases. This CDR3 is built from 13 residues. In DNA form, the CDR3 reads TGCGCCAGCAGATTTGACACTTACAATGAGCAGTTCTTC. This encodes CASRFDTYNEQFF.

This chain joins TRBV12-2 and TRBJ2-1; TRBD1 is taken as the D call from the table, unchecked against the DNA. TRBV12-2 is a pseudogene. CDR3 size: 17 residues. DNA for the CDR3: TGTGCAAGTCGCTTAGTTCCGACAAATCTCCCCTACAATGAGCAGTTCTTC. Translated: CASRLVPTNLPYNEQFF.

The rearrangement joins TRBV6-2 or TRBV6-3 to TRBJ2-1; D gene uncertain. The CDR3 has 15 amino acids. Germline V CDR1 and CDR2: MNHEY, SVGEGT. Trimming stripped 0 bases from V and 6 bases from J, with 12 bases between. The CDR3 region has the DNA TGTGCCAGCAGTTACTCGAGGTTTCGTACCAATGAGCAGTTCTTC. Protein sequence: CASSYSRFRTNEQFF.

The rearrangement links TRBV28 to TRBJ2-5, with 10 bases matching TRBD2. Trimming took 11 bases from V and 3 from J; bases not matched to a gene: 12. This CDR3 has 15 residues. Per germline, CDR1 MDHEN and CDR2 SYDVKM. The CDR3 nucleotides read TGTGCCTGCTTAGCGGGGGGCCCTCCCGAAGAGACCCAGTACTTC. It encodes CACLAGGPPEETQYF.

This chain joins TRBV7-8 and TRBJ1-2, with 10 bases matching TRBD1. Germline assignment: CDR1 SGHVS and CDR2 FQNEAQ. The CDR3 extends over 15 amino acids. J was trimmed by 1 base and V by 5 bases; bases with no gene match: 4. The CDR3 sequence is CASSPDRGRNYGYTF. CDR3 sequence (DNA): TGTGCCAGCAGCCCCGACAGGGGGCGTAACTATGGCTACACCTTC.

The chain links TRBV11-2 to TRBJ1-1; TRBD1 is a possible D gene (5 bases). The CDR3 extends over 16 amino acids. Germline CDR1 reads SGHAT; CDR2 reads FQNNGV. The ends were cut back, 1 base at V and 5 bases at J, with 17 bases in the middle. CDR3 region: CASSLVPGGGRTEAFF. CDR3 DNA sequence: TGTGCCAGCAGCTTAGTTCCGGGGGGAGGGCGTACTGAAGCTTTCTTT.

This clone was found a few times. The genes are TRBV4-3 and TRBJ2-7; TRBD2 agrees at 7 bases. The CDR3 runs 15 residues. Trimming removed 2 bases from V and 0 bases from J; junction bases left unmatched: 4. Germline CDR1 reads LGHNA; CDR2 reads YSLEER. The CDR3 coding sequence is TGCGCCAGCAGCCAAACTCCGGGGGGCTCCTACGAGCAGTACTTC. Translation gives CASSQTPGGSYEQYF.

The rearrangement uses TRBV27 and TRBJ2-5; D gene unclear. Trimming left V 0 bases short and J 9 bases short, with 11 bases between. Germline CDR1 MNHEY, CDR2 SMNVEV (reference sequence). This CDR3 has 13 amino acids. The CDR3 protein is CASSLSLFSAQYF. In DNA, the CDR3 is TGTGCCAGCAGTTTATCCTTGTTCTCGGCCCAGTACTTC.

This clone was picked up one time. This chain connects TRBV15 to TRBJ2-1, with TRBD1 matching 8 bases. The V segment lost 0 bases and the J segment 2 bases; nucleotides outside the gene matches: 3. The CDR3 consists of 16 residues. Germline CDR1 LNHNV, CDR2 YYDKDF (reference sequence). CDR3 nucleotide sequence: TGTGCCACCAGCAGAGATTGGACAGGGACCTACAATGAGCAGTTCTTC. Its protein product is CATSRDWTGTYNEQFF.

The CDR3 here is CASLQGFNQPQHF. The CDR3 DNA is TGTGCCAGCCTACAGGGATTCAATCAGCCCCAGCATTTT. This rearrangement joins TRBV28 to TRBJ1-5; possible D gene TRBD1, 6 bases. The CDR3 is 13 residues long. Germline values: CDR1 MDHEN, CDR2 SYDVKM. The V gene lost 8 bases and the J gene lost 3 bases, with 11 bases spanning the gap.

This chain uses TRBV5-1 with TRBJ1-2; 8 bases fit TRBD1. In germline, CDR1 is SGHRS, CDR2 YFSETQ. This CDR3 contains 15 residues. The junction had 6 bases not matched to a gene; V was cut back by 2 bases and J by 3 bases. The CDR3 sequence is CASSFALDRDYGYTF. The CDR3 DNA sequence: TGCGCCAGCAGCTTCGCCCTGGACAGGGACTATGGCTACACCTTC.

This clone occurred a few times. The chain recombines TRBV28 with TRBJ1-5; D unclear. V was cut by 6 bases and J by 0 bases, with 9 bases left in between. Germline loops: CDR1 MDHEN, CDR2 SYDVKM. CDR3 size: 14 residues. The CDR3 protein is CASRSVYSNQPQHF. CDR3 sequence (DNA): TGTGCCAGCAGGTCGGTTTATAGCAATCAGCCCCAGCATTTT. The entire variable domain, with the rest obtained from reference TRBV28 and TRBJ1-5, is as follows: DVKVTQSSRYLVKRTGEKVFLECVQDMDHENMFWYRQDPGLGLRLIYFSYDVKMKEKGDIPEGYSVSREKKERFSLILESASTNQTSMYLCASRSVYSNQPQHFGDGTRLSIL.

The chain couples TRBV18 to TRBJ1-6, with D uncertain. V lost 3 bases, J lost 1 base, and 10 bases lay in between. CDR1 is KGHSH, CDR2 LQKENI, per germline. This CDR3 is built from 16 residues. The CDR3 reads CASSPAAGSYNSPLHF. The CDR3 coding sequence is TGTGCCAGCTCACCCGCAGCCGGGTCCTATAATTCACCCCTCCACTTT.

Turning to this clone: At one end the junction does not follow the germline gene, possibly because of a read error. V is TRBV11-2 and J is TRBJ2-3; D possibly corresponds to TRBD2 (7 bases). The V gene's germline CDR1 is SGHAT and CDR2 FQNNGV. CDR3 length: 16 residues. The CDR3 is CASSLLGGGPLDTQYF. The CDR3 DNA reads TGTGCTAGCAGCTTATTGGGGGGGGGCCCCTTAGATACGCAGTATTTT.

The chain is built from TRBV18 and TRBJ2-2; D uncertain. The V gene's germline CDR1 is KGHSH and CDR2 LQKENI. CDR3 length equals 14 residues. V was cut by 5 bases and J by 0 bases, with 7 bases left in between. The CDR3 DNA is TGTGCCAGCTCAGGCCTCGCGAACACCGGGGAGCTGTTTTTT. As protein: CASSGLANTGELFF.

The chain employs TRBV9 and TRBJ1-2; 8 bases match TRBD1. Trimming removed 3 bases from V and 0 bases from J; junction bases left unmatched: 7. Germline V CDR1 and CDR2: SGDLS, YYNGEE. This CDR3 has 16 amino acids. The CDR3 DNA sequence: TGTGCCAGCAGCGCTGCAGGGGGCGGAACTAACTATGGCTACACCTTC. It specifies CASSAAGGGTNYGYTF.

Concerning this clone itself: At one end, the junction sequence differs from germline, possibly due to a read error. This chain joins TRBV7-7 and TRBJ2-3, with D possibly TRBD1 on 5 matching bases. CDR3 length: 16 residues. CDR1 is SSHAT, CDR2 FNYEAQ, per germline (reference sequence). The CDR3: CASSPLRGSSTDTQYF. The DNA of the CDR3 is TGTGCTAGCAGCCCCCTAAGGGGTTCTAGCACAGATACGCAGTATTTT.

The chain uses TRBV9 and TRBJ1-4; no definite D call. CDR1 is SGDLS, CDR2 YYNGEE, per germline. The CDR3 contains 14 residues. V shed 0 bases and J shed 6 bases, with 9 bases lying between them. This CDR3 reads CASSVGPLDEKLFF. For the CDR3, the DNA is TGTGCCAGCAGCGTAGGGCCCCTAGATGAAAAACTGTTTTTT.